This T cell receptor (beta chain) was sequenced during a study of blood T cell repertoires in COVID-19 (dated by TCRdb to the early 2020s). In the study overall: Samples from collaborators originated in the United States, Italy and Spain and spanned both the acute and convalescent phases of COVID-19. Deeply sampled blood TCRbeta repertoires from subjects exposed to, actively infected with, or recovered from COVID-19 were included in the dataset. Where available, HLA class I and class II types were taken from metadata supplied by the sample provider and were not determined by assay-based typing. The repertoires were made available in a free public database intended to serve as a resource for research on the immune response to SARS-CoV-2. Sample metadata almost always included a de-identified subject ID, COVID-19 status, age in years and sex. The samples were drawn from the first 160 participants of the ongoing ImmuneRACE study and from about 1,200 subjects provided by 6 global collaborators. The prospective study material was composed of cDNA or gDNA derived from T cells, B-cell-depleted T cells, or PBMCs.

Whole blood was collected in K2EDTA tubes by collaborating institutions according to the institutions' own protocols. Collaborator samples were shipped for TCRbeta analysis as frozen whole blood, isolated PBMCs, or DNA extracted from either sample type. Remarks on this clone: There is no known antigen for this receptor. Base qualities are not recorded, but no much larger clone differs from it by a single base.

TCRbeta CDR3 regions were amplified from genomic DNA by means of the immunoSEQ Assay, a bias-controlled multiplex PCR. From the authors' description of their analysis: The number of nucleated cells in each sample was estimated by amplification of reference gene primers within the assay. To quantify the absolute abundance of each unique TCRbeta CDR3 rearrangement, sequence reads were collapsed and filtered. For each sample, productive Simpson clonality was calculated as the square root of Simpson's diversity index across productive rearrangements. As stored in TCRdb, this immuneACCESS dataset retains in-frame rearrangements with V and J assigned. A fraction of the clones does not appear; measured against another copy, unresolved V genes explain less than half of the discrepancy, and the remainder lacks a known reason. The V and J calls and the clone size are those of that table, but D and trimming were determined from the DNA. Counted in this sample were under 150,000 clones; around four fifths of them appeared once. The ten largest make up roughly 34% of the sample.

Summary of the overall study and its limitations: How much clinical and demographic metadata was included differed by source and by participant, and the metadata was provided uncurated.

V is trimmed back by 6 bases and J by 4 bases, and the junction contains 6 bases that no gene match accounts for. CDR1 is given as MDHEN and CDR2 as SYDVKM, both from the germline V gene. From the cysteine through the phenylalanine, the CDR3 covers 14 amino acids. Only the CDR3 part of the read is kept: 42 bases, read in frame from the first base. The chain links TRBV28 with TRBJ2-7; 10 nucleotides in the junction match TRBD1. The material sequenced was peripheral blood. The origin of this receptor is a human donor in a cohort sampled during active COVID-19. The CDR3 protein is CASSPQGQGYEQYF. The nucleotide sequence is given as TGTGCCAGCAGCCCTCAGGGACAGGGGTACGAGCAGTACTTC.